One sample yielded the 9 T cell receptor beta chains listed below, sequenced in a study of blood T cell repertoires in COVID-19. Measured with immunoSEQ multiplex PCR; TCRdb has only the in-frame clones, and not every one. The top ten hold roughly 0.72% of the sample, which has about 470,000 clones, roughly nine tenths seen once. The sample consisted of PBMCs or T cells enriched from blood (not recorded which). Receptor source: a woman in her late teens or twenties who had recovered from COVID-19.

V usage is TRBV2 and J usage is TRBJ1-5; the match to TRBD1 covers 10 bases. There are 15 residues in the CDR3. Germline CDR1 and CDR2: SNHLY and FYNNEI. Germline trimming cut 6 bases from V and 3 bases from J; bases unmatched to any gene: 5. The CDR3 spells CASRGTGDLNQPQHF. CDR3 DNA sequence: TGTGCCAGCAGGGGGACAGGGGACCTCAATCAGCCCCAGCATTTT.

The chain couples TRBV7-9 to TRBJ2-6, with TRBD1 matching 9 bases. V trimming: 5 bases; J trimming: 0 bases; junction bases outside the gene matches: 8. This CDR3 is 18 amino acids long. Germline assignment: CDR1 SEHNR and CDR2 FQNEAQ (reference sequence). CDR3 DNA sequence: TGTGCCAGCAGCCTTCGACAGGGGGACCCCTCTGGGGCCAACGTCCTGACTTTC. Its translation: CASSLRQGDPSGANVLTF.

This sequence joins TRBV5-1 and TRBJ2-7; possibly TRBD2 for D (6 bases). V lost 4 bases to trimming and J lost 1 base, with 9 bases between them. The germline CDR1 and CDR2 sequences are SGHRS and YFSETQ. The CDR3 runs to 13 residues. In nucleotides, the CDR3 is TGCGCCAGCAGCCCCGGGGGTTCCTACGAGCAGTACTTC. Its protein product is CASSPGGSYEQYF.

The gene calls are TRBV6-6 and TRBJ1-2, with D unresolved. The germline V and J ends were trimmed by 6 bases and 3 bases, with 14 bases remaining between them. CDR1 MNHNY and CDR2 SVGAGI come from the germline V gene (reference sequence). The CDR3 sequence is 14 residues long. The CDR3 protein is CASRPQISDYGYTF. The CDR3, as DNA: TGTGCCAGCAGACCCCAGATAAGCGACTATGGCTACACCTTC.

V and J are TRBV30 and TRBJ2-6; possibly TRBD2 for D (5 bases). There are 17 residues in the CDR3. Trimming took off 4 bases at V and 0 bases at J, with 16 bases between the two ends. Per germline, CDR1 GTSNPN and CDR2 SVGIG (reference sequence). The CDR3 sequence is CAWNIRLGGSGANVLTF. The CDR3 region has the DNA TGTGCCTGGAACATACGACTCGGAGGCTCTGGGGCCAACGTCCTGACTTTC.

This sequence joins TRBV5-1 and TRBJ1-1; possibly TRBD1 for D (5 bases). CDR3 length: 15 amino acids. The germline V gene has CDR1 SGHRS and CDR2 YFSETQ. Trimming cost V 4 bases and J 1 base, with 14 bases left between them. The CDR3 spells CASSEAEGPNTEAFF. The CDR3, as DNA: TGCGCCAGCAGCGAGGCGGAGGGGCCGAACACTGAAGCTTTCTTT.

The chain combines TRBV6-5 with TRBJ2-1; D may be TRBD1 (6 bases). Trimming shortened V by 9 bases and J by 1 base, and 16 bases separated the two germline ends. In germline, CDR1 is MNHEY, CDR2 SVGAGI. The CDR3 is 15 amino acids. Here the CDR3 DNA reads TGTGCCAGTGGGGCCAGGGGTATGTCCTACAATGAGCAGTTCTTC. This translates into CASGARGMSYNEQFF.

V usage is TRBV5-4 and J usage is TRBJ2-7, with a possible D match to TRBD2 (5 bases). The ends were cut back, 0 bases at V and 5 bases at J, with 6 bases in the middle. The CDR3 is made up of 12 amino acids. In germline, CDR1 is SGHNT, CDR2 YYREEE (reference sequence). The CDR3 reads CASSLDGDEQYF. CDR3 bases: TGTGCCAGCAGCTTGGACGGGGACGAGCAGTACTTC.

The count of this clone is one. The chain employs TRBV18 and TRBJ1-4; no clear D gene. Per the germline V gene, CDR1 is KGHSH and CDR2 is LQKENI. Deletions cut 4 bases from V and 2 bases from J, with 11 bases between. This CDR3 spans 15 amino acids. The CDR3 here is CASSRLGGTNEKLFF. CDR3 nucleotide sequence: TGTGCCAGCTCACGCCTTGGCGGCACTAATGAAAAACTGTTTTTT.